The rows below give T cell receptor beta chains drawn from one sample of a study of cytomegalovirus exposure and HLA in healthy donors. The data were produced by immunoSEQ multiplex PCR, yet TCRdb's version contains in-frame clones alone and is incomplete. Among approximately 100,000 clones listed, approximately 82% were seen once. The sample was PBMCs. These TCRs come from a young woman in good health and CMV-seronegative. Both conserved end residues are part of each CDR3. Each record gives: V gene, J gene, clone size, D gene, CDR3 DNA, CDR3 protein. A D gene is named only where the DNA matches it firmly. Size values are once, few and many counts, or a class for expanded clones, and some rows have none.

>TRBV7-9|TRBJ2-4|-|TRBD1
TGTGCCAGCAGCTTAGATGGGGCCAGGGGGATTAAAAACATTCAGTACTTC
CASSLDGARGIKNIQYF
>TRBV6-5|TRBJ1-5|once|-
TGTGCCAGCAGTTCGACAGTGTCGAGCAATCAGCCCCAGCATTTT
CASSSTVSSNQPQHF
>TRBV11-2|TRBJ2-2|-|-
TGTGCCAGCAGCTTAATCGTCCCGAACACCGGGGAGCTGTTTTTT
CASSLIVPNTGELFF
>TRBV2|TRBJ2-3|-|-
TGTGCCAGTGGAGGTCGGGGGGCGACGCAGTATTTT
CASGGRGATQYF
>TRBV28|TRBJ2-7|-|-
TGTGCCAGCAGTTTAAACAGGATCTACGAGCAGTACTTC
CASSLNRIYEQYF
>TRBV6-6|TRBJ1-5|-|-
TGTGCCAGCAGTTACTCGGGAGGGACGGGACAGCCCCAGCATTTT
CASSYSGGTGQPQHF
>TRBV27|TRBJ1-2|-|-
TGTGCCAGCAGTTGGGGGATAGCGGCTAACTATGGCTACACCTTC
CASSWGIAANYGYTF
>TRBV23-1|TRBJ2-2|-|-
TGCGCCAGCAGTGCCGACAGGAACACCGGGGAGCTGTTTTTT
CASSADRNTGELFF
>TRBV30|TRBJ2-7|-|TRBD1
TGTGCCTGGATGGGGACAGGGGAGTCTTACGAGCAGTACTTC
CAWMGTGESYEQYF
>TRBV10-3|TRBJ2-7|-|TRBD1
TGTGCCATCAGTCCAAGACAGGGGTCTATCTACGAGCAGTACTTC
CAISPRQGSIYEQYF
>TRBV7-2|TRBJ1-6|few|-
TGTGCCAGCAGCCACCCGGACACCTATAATTCACCCCTCCACTTT
CASSHPDTYNSPLHF
>TRBV20-1|TRBJ1-5|-|-
TGCAGTGCTAGGACAGGCAATAAGGAGCATTTT
CSARTGNKEHF
>TRBV2|TRBJ1-2|-|-
TGTGCCAGCAGATTAGCGACCCTTTACGGCTACACCTTC
CASRLATLYGYTF
>TRBV7-9|TRBJ1-1|-|-
TGTTCCAGCAGCTTCGTTCTGAACACTGAAGCTTTCTTT
CSSSFVLNTEAFF
>TRBV6-5|TRBJ2-7|-|TRBD2
TGTGCCAGCAGTTCCCCTCGGACTAGCGGGATCAACGAGCAGTACTTC
CASSSPRTSGINEQYF
>TRBV11-2|TRBJ2-3|-|-
TGTGCCAGCAGCTTAGAGGCTTCAGATACGCAGTATTTT
CASSLEASDTQYF
>TRBV7-9|TRBJ1-2|once|-
TGTGCCAGCAGCTTAGCCAGGGGATATGGCTACACCTTC
CASSLARGYGYTF
>TRBV25-1|TRBJ1-1|-|TRBD1
TGTGCCAGCAGTGAATCCGGGACAGGGAACACTGAAGCTTTCTTT
CASSESGTGNTEAFF
>TRBV5-1|TRBJ2-3|few|-
TGCGCCAGCAGCTCCCACAGGAAAGATACGCAGTATTTT
CASSSHRKDTQYF
>TRBV30|TRBJ2-7|-|-
TGTGCCTGGAGTGTTATCTACGAGCAGTACTTC
CAWSVIYEQYF
>TRBV13|TRBJ2-7|-|TRBD2
TGTGCCAGCAGCTTACGGGGGAGGGCCTACGAGCAGTACTTC
CASSLRGRAYEQYF
>TRBV7-9|TRBJ1-2|-|-
TGTTCCAGCAGCTTAGGTTCTGTGGCGGTCTATGGCTACACCTTC
CSSSLGSVAVYGYTF
>TRBV6-4|TRBJ2-1|once|TRBD2
TGTGCCAGCAGTGCCGGGACTAGCGGGAATCATGAGCAGTTCTTC
CASSAGTSGNHEQFF
>TRBV7-9|TRBJ2-1|-|-
TGTGCCAGCAGCTTTTCGGCGGTTGAGCAGTTCTTC
CASSFSAVEQFF
>TRBV4-3|TRBJ2-5|few|-
TGCGCCAGCAGCCAAGGCAAGCTAGCCTCAGAGACCCAGTACTTC
CASSQGKLASETQYF
>TRBV7-2|TRBJ2-7|-|-
TGTGCCAGCAGCCGCCAGGGTCGGGACGAGCAGTACTTC
CASSRQGRDEQYF
>TRBV2|TRBJ2-2|-|TRBD2
TGTGCCAGCAGAAAAGGACTAGCGGGAGTTACCGGGGAGCTGTTTTTT
CASRKGLAGVTGELFF